These T cell receptor beta chains were read from a single sample in a study of blood T cell repertoires in COVID-19. Here immunoSEQ multiplex PCR was the method, and the copy in TCRdb shows in-frame clones only, minus some. The profile covers about 55,000 clones, with roughly 90% appearing a single time and around 14% taken by the ten largest. Specimen: peripheral blood. Every receptor here comes from a human donor with active COVID-19. The donor label of this sample is uncertain. Each CDR3 is given with its conserved first and last residue.

v_gene | CDR3aa
TRBV19 | CASSLGGRMIEQFF
TRBV18 | CASSPPRANTGELFF
TRBV5-1 | CASSLGAAYEQYF
TRBV4-2 | CASSQDHRLAGGSSYNEQFF
TRBV7-9 | CASSSSPVHEQYF
TRBV6-5 | CASRGGTSSYNEQFF
TRBV4-2 | CASSQDQAGAGNTEAFF
TRBV4-2 | CASSRSGGANTEAFF
TRBV3-1/TRBV3-2 | CASSPVTSGIVDEQYF
TRBV2 | CASRQGHTDTQYF
TRBV30 | CAWSVRVYNEQFF
TRBV18 | CASSSDRGSYNEQFF
TRBV5-6 | CASSLEVGLIDTQYF
TRBV6-6 | CASSRQGAGTDTQYF
TRBV10-3 | CAIEDREGYGYTF
TRBV3-1/TRBV3-2 | CASSQEGSGTSYEQYF
TRBV5-4 | CASSLASDSEKLFF
TRBV19 | CASSNQWDSSYEQYF
TRBV6-6 | CASGGSGNTIYF
TRBV6-5 | CASTLGQGAEKLFF
TRBV7-2 | CASSTAGLAGRETQYF
TRBV5-4 | CASSSSGRVTDTQYF
TRBV7-2 | CASSSFPGGGSYEQYF
TRBV29-1 | CSALGLAGGNEQFF
TRBV6-4 | CASSVWAGGPNEQFF
TRBV3-1/TRBV3-2 | CASSQEPGGGSGNTIYF
TRBV5-6 | CASSGDRGNYGYTF
TRBV6-2/TRBV6-3 | CASSRQGSRQPQHF
TRBV19 | CASSFSGRGNNEQFF
TRBV9 | CASQNTEDRGPTGELFF
TRBV5-6 | CASSRRTGFAGELFF
TRBV18 | CASSPPDRGLYGYTF
TRBV9 | CASSPLAGYLSGELFF
TRBV6-5 | CASSTGTGSSPLHF
TRBV27 | CASSLSGTEETQYF
TRBV10-3 | CAIGTANTGELFF
TRBV5-4 | CASSPGRGSYEQYF
TRBV19 | CASSYGTSEYNEQFF
TRBV27 | CASSAFDSTNEQYF
TRBV7-2 | CASTQGETQYF
TRBV30 | CAWSRLAGGTYEQYF
TRBV13 | CASSLDPRGQVDYGYTF
TRBV11-2 | CASSLGPGQGSGYTF
TRBV30 | CAWRRGLAYEQYF
TRBV28 | CASSSMTGGVETQYF
TRBV5-1 | CASSSRGDTGELFF
TRBV5-1 | CASSLGGTGQGNIQYF
TRBV27 | CASRGLGAVGELFF
TRBV19 | CASSSTSGSTDTQYF
TRBV6-5 | CASRGVNSPLHF
TRBV24-1 | CATSEAGDSKDTQYF
TRBV29-1 | CSDLPGSTSYNSPLHF
TRBV14 | CASSRGTDYGYTF
TRBV9 | CASSVEGRGWHEQYF
TRBV5-1 | CASSPRVDRVPNEQFF
TRBV20-1 | CSASLGDSEAFF
TRBV18 | CASSPAPAQGAQPQHF
TRBV7-8 | CASSRPRDSYEQYF
TRBV7-9 | CASSLGGSKQYF